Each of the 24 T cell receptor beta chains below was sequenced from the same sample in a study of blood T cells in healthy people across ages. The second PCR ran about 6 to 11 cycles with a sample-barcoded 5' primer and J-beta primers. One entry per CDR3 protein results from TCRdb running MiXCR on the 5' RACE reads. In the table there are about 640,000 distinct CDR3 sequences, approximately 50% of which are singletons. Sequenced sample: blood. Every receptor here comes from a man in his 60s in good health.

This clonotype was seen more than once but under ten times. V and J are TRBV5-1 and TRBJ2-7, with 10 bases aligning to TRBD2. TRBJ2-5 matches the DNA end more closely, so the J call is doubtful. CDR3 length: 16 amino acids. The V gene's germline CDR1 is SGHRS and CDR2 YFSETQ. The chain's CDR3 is CASSLGLAGDRETQYF. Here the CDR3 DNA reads TGCGCCAGCAGCTTGGGACTAGCGGGTGATAGAGAGACCCAGTACTTC.

The CDR3 reads CSAHRQGGAQPQHF. The DNA for the CDR3 is TGCAGTGCTCATCGACAGGGAGGCGCTCAGCCCCAGCATTTT. The chain is built from TRBV20-1 and TRBJ1-5; 7 nucleotides line up with TRBD1. The CDR3 runs to 14 residues. Germline V gives CDR1 DFQATT, CDR2 SNEGSKA (reference sequence). V lost 5 bases, J lost 6 bases, and 10 bases stayed unmatched.

CDR3 protein: CASSQDPTQGYTF. DNA for the CDR3: TGTGCCAGCAGCCAAGATCCCACCCAAGGCTACACCTTC. The chain couples TRBV3-1 to TRBJ1-2; D not resolved. In germline, CDR1 is LGHDT, CDR2 YNNKEL (reference sequence). V was clipped by 0 bases and J by 8 bases, with 10 bases between them. This CDR3 region has 13 residues. Based on the CDR3 plus reference TRBV3-1 and TRBJ1-2, the full variable domain is DTAVSQTPKYLVTQMGNDKSIKCEQNLGHDTMYWYKQDSKKFLKIMFSYNNKELIINETVPNRFSPKSPDKAHLNLHINSLELGDSAVYFCASSQDPTQGYTFGSGTRLTVV.

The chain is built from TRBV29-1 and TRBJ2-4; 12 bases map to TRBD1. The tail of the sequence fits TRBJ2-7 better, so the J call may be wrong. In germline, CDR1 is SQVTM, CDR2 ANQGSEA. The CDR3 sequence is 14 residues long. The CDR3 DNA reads TGCAGCGTTGTGGGGACAGGGGGCATATACGAGCAGTACTTC. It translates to CSVVGTGGIYEQYF.

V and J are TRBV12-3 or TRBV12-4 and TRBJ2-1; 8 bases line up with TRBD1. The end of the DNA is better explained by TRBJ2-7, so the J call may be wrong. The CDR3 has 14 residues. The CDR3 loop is CASSRDRQGTGQYF. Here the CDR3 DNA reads TGTGCCAGCAGCCGGGACAGGCAGGGTACGGGGCAGTACTTC.

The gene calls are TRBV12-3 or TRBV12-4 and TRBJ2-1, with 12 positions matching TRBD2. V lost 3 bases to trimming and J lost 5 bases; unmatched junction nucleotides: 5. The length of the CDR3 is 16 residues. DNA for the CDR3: TGTGCCAGCAGTTTGAGGCTAGCGGGAGGGAACAATGAGCAGTTCTTC. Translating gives CASSLRLAGGNNEQFF.

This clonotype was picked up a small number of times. This chain's CDR3 is CSARKGDRRSYEQYF. CDR3 nucleotide sequence: TGCAGTGCTCGGAAGGGGGACAGGAGGTCCTACGAGCAGTACTTC. The chain employs TRBV20-1 and TRBJ2-7, with 8 nucleotides matching TRBD1. This CDR3 region has 15 residues. V was pared by 5 bases and J by 1 base, with 10 bases of the junction left unmatched. The germline CDR1 and CDR2 sequences are DFQATT and SNEGSKA (reference sequence).

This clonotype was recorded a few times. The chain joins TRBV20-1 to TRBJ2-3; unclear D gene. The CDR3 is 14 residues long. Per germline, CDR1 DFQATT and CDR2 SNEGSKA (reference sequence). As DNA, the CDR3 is TGCAGCACAGATCGCCCCACAGCCGCAGATACGCAGTATTTT. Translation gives CSTDRPTAADTQYF.

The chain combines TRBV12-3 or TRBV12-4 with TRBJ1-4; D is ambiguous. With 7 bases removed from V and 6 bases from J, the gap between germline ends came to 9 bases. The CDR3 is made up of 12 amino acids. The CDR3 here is CASKRNDEKLFF. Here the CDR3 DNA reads TGTGCCAGCAAGAGGAACGATGAAAAACTGTTTTTT.

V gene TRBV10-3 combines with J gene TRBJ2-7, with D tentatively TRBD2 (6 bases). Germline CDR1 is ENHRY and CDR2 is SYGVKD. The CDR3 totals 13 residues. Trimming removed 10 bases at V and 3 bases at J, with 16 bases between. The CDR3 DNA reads TGTGCCACCAAACCTTCGGGGGACTACGAGCAGTACTTC. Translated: CATKPSGDYEQYF.

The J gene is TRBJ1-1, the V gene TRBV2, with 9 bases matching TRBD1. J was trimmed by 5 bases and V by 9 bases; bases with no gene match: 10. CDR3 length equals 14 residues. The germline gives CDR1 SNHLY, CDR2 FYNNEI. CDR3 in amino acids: CASSYRGRRTEAFF. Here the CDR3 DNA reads TGTGCCAGTAGCTACAGGGGGCGGAGGACTGAAGCTTTCTTT.

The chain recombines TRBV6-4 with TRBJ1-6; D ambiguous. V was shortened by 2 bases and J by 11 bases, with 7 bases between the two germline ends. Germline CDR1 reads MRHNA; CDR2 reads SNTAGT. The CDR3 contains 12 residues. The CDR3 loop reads CASSDKGAPLHF. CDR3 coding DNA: TGTGCCAGCAGTGACAAGGGTGCACCCCTCCACTTT.

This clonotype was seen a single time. CDR3 region: CASSLEGGERETQYF. CDR3 nucleotides: TGTGCCAGCAGCTTAGAGGGGGGGGAGCGAGAGACCCAGTACTTC. The J gene is TRBJ2-7, the V gene TRBV11-2; 7 bases fit TRBD2. The J call may be wrong; the DNA end is better matched by TRBJ2-5. This CDR3 has 15 amino acids. From germline, CDR1 is SGHAT and CDR2 FQNNGV.

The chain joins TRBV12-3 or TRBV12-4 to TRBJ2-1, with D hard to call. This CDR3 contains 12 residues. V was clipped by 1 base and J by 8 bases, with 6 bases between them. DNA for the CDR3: TGTGCCAGCAGTTTAGTGCGCTATGAGCAGTTCTTC. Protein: CASSLVRYEQFF.

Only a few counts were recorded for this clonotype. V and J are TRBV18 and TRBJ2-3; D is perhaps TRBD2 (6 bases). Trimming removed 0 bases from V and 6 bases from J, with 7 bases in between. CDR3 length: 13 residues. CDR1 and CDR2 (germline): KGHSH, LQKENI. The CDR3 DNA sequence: TGTGCCAGCTCACCACCGGCGGGGGATACGCAGTATTTT. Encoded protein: CASSPPAGDTQYF.

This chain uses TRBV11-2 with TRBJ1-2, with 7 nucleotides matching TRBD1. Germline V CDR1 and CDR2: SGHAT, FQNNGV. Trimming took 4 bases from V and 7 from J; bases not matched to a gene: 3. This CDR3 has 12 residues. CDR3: CASSSTGAGYTF. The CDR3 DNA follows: TGTGCCAGCAGCTCAACAGGGGCTGGCTACACCTTC. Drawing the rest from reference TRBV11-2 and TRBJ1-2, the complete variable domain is EAGVAQSPRYKIIEKRQSVAFWCNPISGHATLYWYQQILGQGPKLLIQFQNNGVVDDSQLPKDRFSAERLKGVDSTLKIQPAKLEDSAVYLCASSSTGAGYTFGSGTRLTVV.

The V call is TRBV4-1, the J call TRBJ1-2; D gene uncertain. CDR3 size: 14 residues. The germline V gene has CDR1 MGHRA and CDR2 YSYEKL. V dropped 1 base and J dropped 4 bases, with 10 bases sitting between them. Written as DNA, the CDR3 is TGCGCCAGCAGCCAAGGGTACAGCTTCTATGGCTACACCTTC. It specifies CASSQGYSFYGYTF.

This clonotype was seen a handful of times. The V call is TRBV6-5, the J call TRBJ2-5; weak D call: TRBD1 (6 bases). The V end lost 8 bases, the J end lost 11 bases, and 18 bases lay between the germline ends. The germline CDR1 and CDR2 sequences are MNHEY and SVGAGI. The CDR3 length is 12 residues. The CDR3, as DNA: TGTGCCAGCGGCCGGGACATTAGGCTTCAGTACTTC. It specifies CASGRDIRLQYF.

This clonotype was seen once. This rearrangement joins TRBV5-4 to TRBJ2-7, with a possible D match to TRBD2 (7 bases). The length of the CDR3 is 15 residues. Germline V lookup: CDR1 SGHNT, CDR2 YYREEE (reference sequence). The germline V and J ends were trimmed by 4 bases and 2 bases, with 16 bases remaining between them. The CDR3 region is CASSHGGAQPYEQYF. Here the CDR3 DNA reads TGTGCCAGCAGCCATGGGGGGGCCCAACCCTACGAGCAGTACTTC.

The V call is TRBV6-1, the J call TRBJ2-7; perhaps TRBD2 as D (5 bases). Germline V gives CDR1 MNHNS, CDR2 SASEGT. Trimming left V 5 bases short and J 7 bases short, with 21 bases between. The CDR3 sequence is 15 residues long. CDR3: CASSIGLLGPREQYF. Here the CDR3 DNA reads TGTGCCAGCAGTATAGGACTCCTAGGACCTAGGGAGCAGTACTTC.

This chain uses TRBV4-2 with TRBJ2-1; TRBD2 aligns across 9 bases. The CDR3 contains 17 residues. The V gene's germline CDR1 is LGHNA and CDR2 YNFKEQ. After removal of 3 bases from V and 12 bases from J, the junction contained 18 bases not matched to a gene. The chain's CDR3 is CASSHVRLRGGSEVQFF. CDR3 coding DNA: TGTGCCAGCAGCCACGTGCGCTTGCGGGGGGGCAGTGAGGTGCAGTTCTTC.

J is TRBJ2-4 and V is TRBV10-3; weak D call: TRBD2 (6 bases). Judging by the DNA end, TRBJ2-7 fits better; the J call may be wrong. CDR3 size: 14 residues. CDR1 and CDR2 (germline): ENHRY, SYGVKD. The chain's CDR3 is CAISESKTSYEQYF. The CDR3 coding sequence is TGTGCCATCAGTGAGTCGAAGACTAGCTACGAGCAGTACTTC.

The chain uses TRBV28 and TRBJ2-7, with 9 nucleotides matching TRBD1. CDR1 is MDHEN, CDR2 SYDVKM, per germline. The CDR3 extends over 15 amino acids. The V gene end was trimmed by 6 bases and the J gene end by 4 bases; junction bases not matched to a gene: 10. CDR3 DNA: TGTGCCAGCAGCCTTGACAGGGGGTCCCTTTACGAGCAGTACTTC. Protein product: CASSLDRGSLYEQYF.

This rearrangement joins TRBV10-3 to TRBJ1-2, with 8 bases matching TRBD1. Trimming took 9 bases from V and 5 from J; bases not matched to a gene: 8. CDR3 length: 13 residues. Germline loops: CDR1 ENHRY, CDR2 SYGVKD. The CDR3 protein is CAMAPGQEYGYTF. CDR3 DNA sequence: TGTGCCATGGCACCGGGACAGGAATATGGCTACACCTTC.